Detailed here is one T cell receptor beta chain. Its antigen is not identified. This specimen comes from a study of cytotoxic CD8 clonotypes in ibrutinib-treated CLL. The protocol was immunoSEQ multiplex PCR, while the TCRdb copy is restricted to in-frame clones and leaves out a portion. This table holds 200,000 to 250,000 clones, about three quarters found once. Study-level results: Researchers report that baseline clonality outpaced age-matched healthy donors and tracked circulating CD8+ T-cell counts.

Sequencing used PBMCs, obtained after 12 months of ibrutinib treatment. The clonotype comes from a human donor with chronic lymphocytic leukemia.

DNA of the CDR3: TGCGCCAGCAGCCCGGACCCCATAGGGGATGAGCAGTTCTTC. It specifies CASSPDPIGDEQFF. This rearrangement joins TRBV5-1 to TRBJ2-1; D may be TRBD1 (5 bases). Trimming pared 4 bases from V and 8 bases from J, leaving 16 bases between. Germline-derived CDR1 and CDR2 are SGHRS and YFSETQ. The CDR3 sequence is 14 residues long.